This T cell receptor beta chain came from a study of cytomegalovirus exposure and HLA in healthy donors. Deletions cut 5 bases from V and 3 bases from J, with 14 bases between. The germline V gene has CDR1 LNHDA and CDR2 SQIVND (reference sequence). The CDR3 is 14 amino acids. It was the approximately 120-subject validation cohort, separate from the approximately 620-subject first cohort, to which the donors belonged. Clones were read by immunoSEQ multiplex PCR, and TCRdb kept only the in-frame ones, dropping some. The sample carries 200,000 or so clones, approximately 87% recorded once. The sample consisted of PBMCs. This clonotype was obtained from a woman aged 18-29 years in good health and CMV-seronegative. This rearrangement joins TRBV19 to TRBJ2-7, with D possibly being TRBD1 (5 bases). CDR3 in amino acids: CASSLERGGYEQYF. In DNA form, the CDR3 reads TGTGCCAGTAGTTTGGAAAGGGGTGGCTACGAGCAGTACTTC.